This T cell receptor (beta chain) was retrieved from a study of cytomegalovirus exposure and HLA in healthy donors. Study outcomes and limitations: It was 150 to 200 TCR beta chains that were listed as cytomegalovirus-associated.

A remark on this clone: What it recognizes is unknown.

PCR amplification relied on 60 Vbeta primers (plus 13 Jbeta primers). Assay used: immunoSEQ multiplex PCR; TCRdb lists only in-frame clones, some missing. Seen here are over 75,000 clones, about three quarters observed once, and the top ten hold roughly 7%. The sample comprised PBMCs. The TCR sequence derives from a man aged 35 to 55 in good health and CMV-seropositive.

CDR3 in amino acids: CASSLVGGGLETQYF. The CDR3 nucleotides read TGTGCCAGCAGCTTAGTTGGCGGGGGGTTGGAGACCCAGTACTTC. The chain recombines TRBV7-9 with TRBJ2-5; 8 bases fit TRBD2. The CDR3 extends over 15 amino acids. After removal of 1 base from V and 5 bases from J, the junction contained 6 bases not matched to a gene. CDR1 and CDR2 from the germline V gene are SEHNR and FQNEAQ (reference sequence).